The T cell receptor (beta chain) described here comes from a study of T cell repertoires in cytomegalovirus infection. The V gene's germline CDR1 is ENHRY and CDR2 SYGVKD. The CDR3 extends over 16 amino acids. Trimming took 0 bases from V and 1 from J, leaving 12 bases between them. This clonotype was counted only a few times. The antigen is unknown. From the reads, TCRdb called clonotypes with MiXCR, one entry per CDR3 protein. The profile shows roughly 920,000 distinct CDR3 sequences, 31% of them singletons. This receptor was obtained from a human donor in good health (CMV status not recorded). Some clones in this sample may be carry-over from other donors' samples. This specimen consisted of cultured CD8+ T cells from PBMCs, obtained from culture after CMV antigen stimulation. V gene TRBV10-3 combines with J gene TRBJ2-5; maybe TRBD2 (7 bases). The CDR3 region is CAISESTRGAQETQYF. CDR3 nucleotides: TGTGCCATCAGTGAGTCGACTCGGGGGGCCCAAGAGACCCAGTACTTC.